The 18 T cell receptor beta chains reported below all come from one sample, sequenced in a study of tumor and adjacent non-tumor tissue in lung cancer. Three rounds of nested PCR, following a modified ARM-PCR protocol, produced the TCRbeta library. From the multiplex PCR reads, TCRdb called clonotypes with MiXCR, one entry per CDR3 protein. The sample gives approximately 77,000 distinct CDR3 sequences, around 80% of which show up once; about half is in the top ten. RNA was extracted from bulk tissue without any cell sorting. Distant lung tissue was collected more than 3 cm away from the tumor edge. What was sequenced was distant non-tumor lung tissue. The receptors stem from a man aged 55 to 70 with non-small cell lung cancer.

With respect to this clonotype: One end of the junction does not line up with germline, which may come from a read error. The chain has TRBV11-2 and TRBJ2-7, with D unresolved. The CDR3 consists of 14 residues. Looked up from germline, CDR1 is SGHAT and CDR2 is FQNNGV. In DNA form, the CDR3 reads TGTGCCATCAGCTTAGCATCTCTCTCCTACGAGCAGTATTTC. This encodes CAISLASLSYEQYF.

This clonotype showed up just once. One end of the junction fails to match germline, which may point to a read error. This chain connects TRBV7-3 to TRBJ1-5; D may be TRBD1 (6 bases). Germline CDR1 and CDR2: SGHTA and FQGTGA. CDR3 length: 19 amino acids. The chain's CDR3 is CASSLKGDPRGHSDHPQHF. CDR3 DNA sequence: TGTGCCAGCAGCTTAAAGGGGGACCCCAGGGGTCATAGCGATCATCCCCAGCATTTT.

Regarding this clonotype: The junction departs from the called germline gene at one end, perhaps through a read error. The rearrangement uses TRBV28 and TRBJ1-2; D is undetermined. Germline CDR1 reads MDHEN; CDR2 reads SYDVKM. The CDR3 contains 12 residues. The CDR3 DNA follows: TGTGCCAACAGTTACTCTGGATATGGCTACACCTTC. This gives the protein CANSYSGYGYTF.

Concerning this clonotype itself: The junction departs from the called germline gene at one end, perhaps through a read error. The chain links TRBV4-2 to TRBJ2-1, with D possibly TRBD2 on 6 matching bases. This CDR3 has 15 residues. Per germline, CDR1 LGHNA and CDR2 YNFKEQ. Here the CDR3 reads CVSSPLSSGGNEQFF. CDR3 DNA: TGTGTCAGCAGCCCCTTAAGTAGCGGTGGGAATGAGCAGTTCTTC.

The genes are TRBV7-2 and TRBJ2-4; TRBD1 might be the D (6 bases). The germline V gene encodes CDR1 SGHTA and CDR2 FQGNSA. The CDR3 contains 15 residues. Written as DNA, the CDR3 is TGTGTCATCAGCAGCCATACAGGGGCCAAAAACATTCAGTACTTC. Translated, it gives CVISSHTGAKNIQYF.

Points on this clonotype: This clone may be a read error of a much larger clone one base away. V usage is TRBV20-1 and J usage is TRBJ2-7; D tentatively reads TRBD1 or TRBD2 (5 bases each). Germline V gives CDR1 DFQATT, CDR2 SNEGSKA (reference sequence). The CDR3 sequence is 13 residues long. This CDR3 reads CSVRGASSYEQYF. The CDR3 bases are TGCAGTGTTAGAGGGGCTAGCTCCTACGAGCAGTACTTC.

This clonotype appeared a single time. At one boundary the junction diverges from the germline segment, which might be a read error. V usage is TRBV4-2 and J usage is TRBJ1-6, with TRBD1 identical over 9 bases. Germline assignment: CDR1 LGHNA and CDR2 YNFKEQ. There are 18 residues in the CDR3. The CDR3 sequence is CASSHSLGTGLGNLPLRF. The CDR3 nucleotides read TGTGCCAGCAGCCACTCACTAGGGACAGGGTTAGGAAATTTACCCCTCCGCTTT.

V is TRBV4-3 and J is TRBJ2-6; D is undetermined. The germline V gene encodes CDR1 LGHNA and CDR2 YSLEER. The CDR3 has 16 residues. The CDR3 loop is CANSQEAMSGANVLTF. CDR3 coding DNA: TGCGCAAACAGCCAAGAGGCGATGTCTGGGGCCAACGTCCTGACTTTC.

As regards this clonotype: An end of the junction does not agree with germline; a read error may underlie this. The genes are TRBV28 and TRBJ2-7; D is perhaps TRBD2 (6 bases). CDR3 size: 16 residues. The germline CDR1 and CDR2 sequences are MDHEN and SYDVKM. CDR3 sequence: CASIPPGSLGSYEQYF. The CDR3 nucleotides read TGTGCCAGCATTCCCCCCGGGAGCTTGGGCTCCTACGAACAGTACTTC.

This clonotype was seen just once. The junction differs from germline at one of its ends, possibly a read error. The chain couples TRBV4-1 to TRBJ1-2; D is unclear. Per germline, CDR1 MGHRA and CDR2 YSYEKL. This CDR3 is 12 amino acids long. The CDR3 sequence: CASKGGLYGYSF. The DNA for the CDR3 is TGCGCCAGCAAGGGCGGACTCTATGGCTACAGTTTC.

Comment on this clonotype: This may come from a read error, since a much larger clone is one base off. The chain has TRBV12-3 or TRBV12-4 and TRBJ2-1, with 11 positions matching TRBD1. Trimming took 8 bases from V and 6 from J; bases not matched to a gene: 9. This CDR3 comprises 15 residues. CDR3 nucleotides: TGTGCCAGCTGTCGTCCCGGGACAGGGGGCAATGAGCAGTTCTTC. This translates into CASCRPGTGGNEQFF.

V and J are TRBV4-3 and TRBJ2-7; 9 nucleotides match TRBD1. Germline CDR1 reads LGHNA; CDR2 reads YSLEER. This CDR3 contains 14 residues. The CDR3 loop reads CANSQLDRGDEQYF. CDR3 bases: TGCGCGAACAGCCAACTGGACAGGGGCGACGAGCAGTACTTC.

In regard to this clonotype: At one boundary the junction diverges from the germline segment, which might be a read error. J is TRBJ1-6 and V is TRBV20-1, with TRBD1 identical over 10 bases. This CDR3 region has 14 residues. CDR1 DFQATT and CDR2 SNEGSKA come from the germline V gene (reference sequence). The CDR3 sequence is CSSSDRGPNSPLHF. In DNA form, the CDR3 reads TGCAGTTCTAGTGACAGGGGGCCTAATTCACCCCTTCACTTT.

On this clonotype itself: At one boundary the junction diverges from the germline segment, which might be a read error. V is TRBV11-1 and J is TRBJ2-5; 9 nucleotides match TRBD1. This CDR3 has 17 amino acids. Per the germline V gene, CDR1 is SGHAT and CDR2 is FQDESV (reference sequence). The DNA for the CDR3 is TGTGTCAGCAGCTTGGTAACAGGGGGCTTTAACCAAGAGACCCAGTACTTC. Translated: CVSSLVTGGFNQETQYF.

Concerning this clonotype: An end of the junction differs from the germline gene, which may be a read error. The rearrangement uses TRBV11-2 and TRBJ1-3, with D maybe TRBD1 (5 bases). The CDR3 runs 15 residues. CDR1 and CDR2 from the germline V gene are SGHAT and FQNNGV. In DNA form, the CDR3 reads TGTGCCAACAGCTTAGGGGATGGCCCCGGAAACACCATATATTTT. This gives the protein CANSLGDGPGNTIYF.

Points on this clonotype: Sequence at one end of the junction differs from germline and may be a read error. This rearrangement joins TRBV20-1 to TRBJ1-2, with 11 nucleotides matching TRBD1. CDR1 and CDR2 (germline): DFQATT, SNEGSKA (reference sequence). This CDR3 is 13 amino acids long. CDR3 coding DNA: TGCAGTACTAGGACAGGGGGCGACTATGACTACACCTTC. This sequence encodes CSTRTGGDYDYTF.

A note on this clonotype: The conserved phenylalanine or tryptophan is not found at the CDR3 terminus, so this likely reflects a read error. V is TRBV7-9 and J is TRBJ1-2; D uncertain. Germline CDR1 SEHNR, CDR2 FQNEAQ (reference sequence). The CDR3 totals 14 residues. The CDR3 nucleotides are TGTGCCAGCAGCGGGGTAGCCAGTAACTATGGTTACACCCTC. Translated, it gives CASSGVASNYGYTL.

The chain employs TRBV20-1 and TRBJ1-2; 7 nucleotides line up with TRBD1. Germline lookup yields CDR1 DFQATT and CDR2 SNEGSKA (reference sequence). J was trimmed by 5 bases and V by 7 bases; bases with no gene match: 13. The CDR3 loop spans 14 amino acids. The CDR3 sequence is CSVPRRDREYGYTF. DNA of the CDR3: TGCAGTGTACCTAGGAGGGACAGAGAGTATGGCTACACCTTC.